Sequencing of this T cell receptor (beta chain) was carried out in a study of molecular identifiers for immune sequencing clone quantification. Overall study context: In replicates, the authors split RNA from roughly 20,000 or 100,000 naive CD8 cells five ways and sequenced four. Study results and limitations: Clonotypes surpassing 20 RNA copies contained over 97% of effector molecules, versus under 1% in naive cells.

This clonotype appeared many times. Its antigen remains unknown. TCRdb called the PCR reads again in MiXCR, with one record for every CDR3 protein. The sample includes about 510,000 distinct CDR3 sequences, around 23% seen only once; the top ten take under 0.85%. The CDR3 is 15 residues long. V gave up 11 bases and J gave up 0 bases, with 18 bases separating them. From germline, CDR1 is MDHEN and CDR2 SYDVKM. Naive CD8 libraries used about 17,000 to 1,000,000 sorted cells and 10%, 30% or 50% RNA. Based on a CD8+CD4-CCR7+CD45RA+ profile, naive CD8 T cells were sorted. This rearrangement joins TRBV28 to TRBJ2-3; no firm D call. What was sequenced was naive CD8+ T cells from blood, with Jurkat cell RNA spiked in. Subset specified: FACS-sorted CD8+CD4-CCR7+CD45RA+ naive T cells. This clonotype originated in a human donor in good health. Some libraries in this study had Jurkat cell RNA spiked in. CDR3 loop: CAAATLDQSTDTQYF. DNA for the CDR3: TGTGCCGCCGCAACCTTGGACCAAAGCACAGATACGCAGTATTTT. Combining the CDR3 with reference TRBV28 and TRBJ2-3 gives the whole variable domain DVKVTQSSRYLVKRTGEKVFLECVQDMDHENMFWYRQDPGLGLRLIYFSYDVKMKEKGDIPEGYSVSREKKERFSLILESASTNQTSMYLCAAATLDQSTDTQYFGPGTRLTVL.